These 30 T cell receptor beta chains were all obtained from the same sample, sequenced in a study of blood T cell repertoires in COVID-19. Clones were sequenced by immunoSEQ multiplex PCR, and TCRdb holds only the in-frame ones, with some missing. The data contain about 140,000 clones, 84% of them seen just once; the ten biggest clones take up about 8%. The sequenced sample was peripheral blood. These receptors all come from a human donor in a cohort sampled during active COVID-19.

The gene calls are TRBV29-1 and TRBJ1-2; no definite D call. Germline V gene lookup returns CDR1 SQVTM and CDR2 ANQGSEA. Trimming left V 7 bases short and J 1 base short, with 7 bases between. The CDR3 is made up of 11 amino acids. The CDR3 sequence: CSATDNYGYTF. CDR3 coding DNA: TGCAGCGCTACAGATAACTATGGCTACACCTTC.

This clone was counted between two and nine times. This sequence joins TRBV4-1 and TRBJ1-2; 7 positions match TRBD1. CDR1 and CDR2 (germline): MGHRA, YSYEKL. Germline trimming cut 4 bases from V and 1 base from J; bases unmatched to any gene: 12. The CDR3 loop spans 17 amino acids. The CDR3 region has the DNA TGCGCCAGCAGCCCGGTAGGACAGGCCCTTAGTAACTATGGCTACACCTTC. It codes for CASSPVGQALSNYGYTF.

V gene TRBV28 combines with J gene TRBJ1-5, with D possibly TRBD1 on 5 matching bases. The CDR3 covers 13 residues. V gave up 6 bases and J gave up 7 bases, with 13 bases separating them. CDR1 MDHEN and CDR2 SYDVKM come from the germline V gene. The CDR3, as DNA: TGTGCCAGCAGACTCGACAGATGGCAGCCCCAGCATTTT. Its translation: CASRLDRWQPQHF.

The table lists this clone with a few counts. The chain uses TRBV7-9 and TRBJ1-1; D possibly corresponds to TRBD1 (6 bases). Trimming pared 8 bases from V and 0 bases from J, leaving 16 bases between. The CDR3 loop spans 15 amino acids. Germline V gene sequence: CDR1 SEHNR, CDR2 FQNEAQ (reference sequence). The CDR3 reads CASSHRVVMNTEAFF. CDR3 DNA sequence: TGTGCCAGCTCGCACAGGGTAGTTATGAACACTGAAGCTTTCTTT.

This clone was seen just once. The chain has TRBV7-2 and TRBJ2-1; 7 bases agree with TRBD2. V was clipped by 2 bases and J by 0 bases; unmatched bases: 4. There are 16 residues in the CDR3. Germline CDR1 SGHTA, CDR2 FQGNSA. CDR3 nucleotide sequence: TGTGCCAGCAGCTTATGGGGGGGAAGCTCCTACAATGAGCAGTTCTTC. It is translated as CASSLWGGSSYNEQFF. The full variable domain, with the rest looked up from reference TRBV7-2 and TRBJ2-1, is GAGVSQSPSNKVTEKGKDVELRCDPISGHTALYWYRQSLGQGLEFLIYFQGNSAPDKSGLPSDRFSAERTGGSVSTLTIQRTQQEDSAVYLCASSLWGGSSYNEQFFGPGTRLTVL.

The chain is built from TRBV19 and TRBJ1-1, with D perhaps TRBD1 (6 bases). CDR1 is LNHDA and CDR2 is SQIVND in the germline V gene (reference sequence). Trimming removed 5 bases at V and 0 bases at J, with 16 bases between. This CDR3 spans 16 amino acids. The CDR3 nucleotides are TGTGCCAGTAGTCTACCCCAGGGACAAGTGAACACTGAAGCTTTCTTT. Translated: CASSLPQGQVNTEAFF.

This clone appeared a single time. V usage is TRBV6-5 and J usage is TRBJ2-5, with TRBD1 as a possible D gene (6 bases). CDR1 is MNHEY and CDR2 is SVGAGI in the germline V gene. V gave up 2 bases and J gave up 3 bases, with 7 bases separating them. The CDR3 length is 13 residues. The CDR3 DNA sequence: TGTGCCAGCAGTTACAAGGGGGAAGAGACCCAGTACTTC. Its translation is CASSYKGEETQYF.

This chain connects TRBV16 to TRBJ2-1; D gene unclear. The length of the CDR3 is 14 residues. Trimming left V 1 base short and J 4 bases short, with 8 bases between. Germline CDR1 KGHSY, CDR2 FQNENV. CDR3 protein: CASSQFRQYNEQFF. CDR3 bases: TGTGCCAGCAGCCAATTCAGGCAATACAATGAGCAGTTCTTC. Based on the CDR3 plus reference TRBV16 and TRBJ2-1, the full variable domain is GEEVAQTPKHLVRGEGQKAKLYCAPIKGHSYVFWYQQVLKNEFKFLISFQNENVFDETGMPKERFSAKCLPNSPCSLEIQATKLEDSAVYFCASSQFRQYNEQFFGPGTRLTVL.

V usage is TRBV5-8 and J usage is TRBJ2-1; 7 bases line up with TRBD2. Germline loops: CDR1 SGHTS, CDR2 YDEGEE. The CDR3 is 15 residues long. Trimming cost V 3 bases and J 9 bases; bases outside gene matches: 12. In DNA, the CDR3 is TGTGCCAGCAGCTCCCCCTGGCAGGGAGGGATTGAGCAGTTCTTC. Translated, it gives CASSSPWQGGIEQFF. Full variable domain (missing parts from reference TRBV5-8 and TRBJ2-1): EAGVTQSPTHLIKTRGQQATLRCSPISGHTSVYWYQQALGLGLQFLLWYDEGEERNRGNFPPRFSGRQFPNYSSELNVNALELEDSALYLCASSSPWQGGIEQFFGPGTRLTVL.

The chain uses TRBV12-3 or TRBV12-4 and TRBJ1-6; the match to TRBD1 covers 7 bases. CDR3 size: 13 residues. With V trimmed by 5 bases and J by 10 bases, 5 bases remained unmatched. DNA of the CDR3: TGTGCCAGCAGTCCCGGGACAGAATCACCCCTCCACTTT. Translating it yields CASSPGTESPLHF.

The table lists this clone with many counts. This rearrangement joins TRBV7-8 to TRBJ2-6, with 9 bases lining up with TRBD2. The germline V gene has CDR1 SGHVS and CDR2 FQNEAQ. Trimming cost V 11 bases and J 2 bases; bases outside gene matches: 7. The CDR3 has 15 amino acids. For the CDR3, the DNA is TGTGCCGGGAGCGGGGGGACGACTGGGGCCAACGTCCTGACTTTC. Its protein is CAGSGGTTGANVLTF.

The V and J genes are TRBV10-1 and TRBJ2-7; 7 positions agree with TRBD1. The CDR3 runs 13 residues. Per the germline V gene, CDR1 is WNHNN and CDR2 is SYGVQD (reference sequence). After removal of 5 bases from V and 6 bases from J, the junction contained 7 bases not matched to a gene. CDR3 sequence: CASSTTGAGEQYF. The DNA for the CDR3 is TGCGCCAGCAGTACAACAGGGGCGGGCGAGCAGTACTTC.

This clone showed up just a few times. This chain uses TRBV24-1 with TRBJ2-2, with 8 bases aligning to TRBD1. This CDR3 contains 17 residues. Trimming removed 4 bases from V and 5 bases from J; junction bases left unmatched: 11. Germline values: CDR1 KGHDR, CDR2 SFDVKD. Written as DNA, the CDR3 is TGTGCCACCAGTGACCAGCCATGGACAGGGAAAACCGGGGAGCTGTTTTTT. It codes for CATSDQPWTGKTGELFF.

This chain uses TRBV28 with TRBJ2-3, with D possibly TRBD1 on 5 matching bases. Germline V gene data show CDR1 as MDHEN and CDR2 as SYDVKM. The CDR3 runs to 13 residues. Trimming pared 5 bases from V and 6 bases from J, leaving 12 bases between. The CDR3 bases are TGTGCCAGCAGTACGACAGCGCTGGATACGCAGTATTTT. This sequence encodes CASSTTALDTQYF.

The chain uses TRBV12-3 or TRBV12-4 and TRBJ2-3; D remains unclear. Trimming removed 3 bases at V and 3 bases at J, with 7 bases between. The CDR3 length is 13 residues. The CDR3 sequence is CASSLSETDTQYF. CDR3 nucleotides: TGTGCCAGCAGTTTGTCGGAGACAGATACGCAGTATTTT.

The V call is TRBV9, the J call TRBJ2-3, with 10 bases aligning to TRBD2. V lost 4 bases to trimming and J lost 2 bases; unmatched junction nucleotides: 10. The CDR3 totals 17 residues. In germline, CDR1 is SGDLS, CDR2 YYNGEE. The CDR3: CASSPGRGLAVTDTQYF. CDR3 in DNA: TGTGCCAGCAGCCCGGGTCGAGGACTAGCGGTCACAGATACGCAGTATTTT.

The CDR3: CASSFTGYEQYF. The CDR3 DNA is TGTGCCAGCAGCTTTACTGGCTACGAGCAGTACTTC. This rearrangement joins TRBV7-8 to TRBJ2-7; D unresolved. The V and J ends lost 3 bases and 3 bases respectively, with 6 bases between them. In germline, CDR1 is SGHVS, CDR2 FQNEAQ. The CDR3 spans 12 residues.

This clone was counted once. This chain connects TRBV5-1 to TRBJ2-2; 7 nucleotides match TRBD1. Losses at the gene ends were 4 bases for V and 2 bases for J; bases not matched to a gene: 5. The CDR3 has 15 amino acids. Germline V gene sequence: CDR1 SGHRS, CDR2 YFSETQ. The CDR3 DNA sequence: TGCGCCAGCAGCATAGGGACAGCTAACACCGGGGAGCTGTTTTTT. Encoded protein: CASSIGTANTGELFF.

The chain combines TRBV7-9 with TRBJ2-4; tentatively, D is TRBD2 (6 bases). Trimming stripped 1 base from V and 0 bases from J, with 13 bases between. The CDR3 length is 17 residues. Looked up from germline, CDR1 is SEHNR and CDR2 is FQNEAQ (reference sequence). CDR3 sequence reads: CASSLGGGELAKNIQYF. CDR3 bases: TGTGCCAGCAGCTTAGGGGGAGGTGAACTAGCCAAAAACATTCAGTACTTC. The full variable domain, rest sourced from reference TRBV7-9 and TRBJ2-4, is DTGVSQNPRHKITKRGQNVTFRCDPISEHNRLYWYRQTLGQGPEFLTYFQNEAQLEKSRLLSDRFSAERPKGSFSTLEIQRTEQGDSAMYLCASSLGGGELAKNIQYFGAGTRLSVL.

This clone was recorded a few times. V gene TRBV6-6 combines with J gene TRBJ2-2; 7 bases agree with TRBD1. After removal of 6 bases from V and 1 base from J, the junction contained 2 bases not matched to a gene. The CDR3 is made up of 14 amino acids. Germline-derived CDR1 and CDR2 are MNHNY and SVGAGI (reference sequence). CDR3 region: CASSRTGNTGELFF. The CDR3 coding sequence is TGTGCCAGCAGCCGGACAGGGAACACCGGGGAGCTGTTTTTT.

CDR3 sequence: CASGQGAPGELFF. CDR3 bases: TGTGCCAGTGGGCAGGGGGCGCCCGGGGAGCTGTTTTTT. The rearrangement links TRBV27 to TRBJ2-2; 8 bases agree with TRBD1. This CDR3 is 13 amino acids long. V was clipped by 9 bases and J by 6 bases; unmatched bases: 6. Germline CDR1 is MNHEY and CDR2 is SMNVEV (reference sequence).

The table lists this clone with a few counts. The chain uses TRBV5-1 and TRBJ1-5, with 9 nucleotides matching TRBD1. Germline loops: CDR1 SGHRS, CDR2 YFSETQ. This CDR3 has 14 amino acids. The V gene end was trimmed by 1 base and the J gene end by 5 bases; junction bases not matched to a gene: 1. In DNA, the CDR3 is TGCGCCAGCAGCTTGACAGGGGGCTATCAGCCCCAGCATTTT. Its protein product is CASSLTGGYQPQHF. The whole variable domain, remainder taken from reference TRBV5-1 and TRBJ1-5, is KAGVTQTPRYLIKTRGQQVTLSCSPISGHRSVSWYQQTPGQGLQFLFEYFSETQRNKGNFPGRFSGRQFSNSRSEMNVSTLELGDSALYLCASSLTGGYQPQHFGDGTRLSIL.

V and J are TRBV7-3 and TRBJ2-3, with D possibly being TRBD1 (6 bases). CDR1 is SGHTA and CDR2 is FQGTGA in the germline V gene. Trimming stripped 1 base from V and 6 bases from J, with 11 bases between. This CDR3 contains 14 residues. This chain's CDR3 is CASSLIAGVDTQYF. CDR3 coding DNA: TGTGCCAGCAGCTTAATCGCAGGGGTGGATACGCAGTATTTT.

The chain is built from TRBV11-2 and TRBJ2-7, with TRBD1 matching 7 bases. V lost 2 bases to trimming and J lost 10 bases; unmatched junction nucleotides: 5. The CDR3 spans 12 residues. Germline values: CDR1 SGHAT, CDR2 FQNNGV. The DNA for the CDR3 is TGTGCCAGCAGCTTACTCCGGGACAGCCAGTACTTC. Translation gives CASSLLRDSQYF.

The chain employs TRBV3-1 (or the pseudogene TRBV3-2) and TRBJ1-6, with D possibly matching TRBD1 (5 bases). Trimming took 0 bases from V and 8 from J, leaving 17 bases between them. The CDR3 loop spans 17 amino acids. Germline assignment: CDR1 LGHDT and CDR2 YNNKEL (reference sequence). For the CDR3, the DNA is TGTGCCAGCAGCCAAGATTGGGGGGTGTTTGTTGATTCACCCCTCCACTTT. It yields the protein CASSQDWGVFVDSPLHF.

The chain has TRBV19 and TRBJ1-1; 7 bases align to TRBD1. The ends lost 5 bases at V and 6 bases at J; junction bases unmatched: 9. The CDR3 consists of 14 residues. Germline values: CDR1 LNHDA, CDR2 SQIVND (reference sequence). CDR3 coding DNA: TGTGCCAGTAGTTTCCAGGGGGGAGTGGCTGAAGCTTTCTTT. This encodes CASSFQGGVAEAFF.

The rearrangement uses TRBV11-3 and TRBJ2-1, with 11 bases aligning to TRBD2. The V segment lost 5 bases and the J segment 8 bases; nucleotides outside the gene matches: 8. This CDR3 contains 15 residues. The germline gives CDR1 SGHNT, CDR2 YENEEA. CDR3 residues: CASSKTSGGRDEQFF. The DNA of the CDR3 is TGTGCCAGCAGCAAAACTAGCGGGGGCAGGGATGAGCAGTTCTTC.

The chain recombines TRBV24-1 with TRBJ2-5; perhaps TRBD1 as D (6 bases). In germline, CDR1 is KGHDR, CDR2 SFDVKD. Between the trimmed V and J ends, which lost 4 bases and 1 base, there was a span of 12 bases. CDR3 length: 15 amino acids. The CDR3 here is CATSDYRVAQETQYF. For the CDR3, the DNA is TGTGCCACCAGTGACTACAGGGTGGCCCAAGAGACCCAGTACTTC.

This clone was recorded once. The CDR3 loop reads CASSPGTGTYNYGYTF. As DNA, the CDR3 is TGTGCCAGCTCCCCTGGGACAGGGACCTATAACTATGGCTACACCTTC. V is TRBV18 and J is TRBJ1-2; 9 bases map to TRBD1. Germline trimming cut 6 bases from V and 1 base from J; bases unmatched to any gene: 9. The germline V gene encodes CDR1 KGHSH and CDR2 LQKENI. CDR3 length equals 16 residues.

The chain has TRBV19 and TRBJ2-5, with D tentatively TRBD1 (5 bases). V was clipped by 4 bases and J by 1 base, with 13 bases between them. CDR3 length: 15 amino acids. Germline CDR1 and CDR2: LNHDA and SQIVND (reference sequence). The CDR3, as DNA: TGTGCCAGTAGTAATGGGGCAGAACCCCAAGAGACCCAGTACTTC. As protein: CASSNGAEPQETQYF.